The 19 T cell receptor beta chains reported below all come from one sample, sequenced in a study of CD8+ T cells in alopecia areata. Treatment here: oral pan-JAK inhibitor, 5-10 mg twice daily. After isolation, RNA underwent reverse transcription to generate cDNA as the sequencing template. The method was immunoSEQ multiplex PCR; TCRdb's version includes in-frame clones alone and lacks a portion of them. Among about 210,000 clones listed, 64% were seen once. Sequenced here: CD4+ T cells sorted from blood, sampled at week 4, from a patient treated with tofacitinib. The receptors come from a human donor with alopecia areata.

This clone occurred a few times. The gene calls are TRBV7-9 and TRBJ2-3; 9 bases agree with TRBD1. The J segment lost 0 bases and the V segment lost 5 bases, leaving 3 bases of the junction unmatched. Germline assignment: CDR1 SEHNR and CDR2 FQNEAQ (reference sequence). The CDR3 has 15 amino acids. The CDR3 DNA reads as TGTGCCAGCAGCCCACAGGGGGCGAGCACAGATACGCAGTATTTT. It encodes CASSPQGASTDTQYF.

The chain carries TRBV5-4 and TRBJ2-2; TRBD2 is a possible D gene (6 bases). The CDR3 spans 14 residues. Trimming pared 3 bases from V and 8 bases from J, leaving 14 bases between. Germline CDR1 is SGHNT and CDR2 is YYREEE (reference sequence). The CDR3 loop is CASSWKGRSGELFF. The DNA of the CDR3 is TGTGCCAGCAGCTGGAAGGGGAGGTCTGGGGAGCTGTTTTTT.

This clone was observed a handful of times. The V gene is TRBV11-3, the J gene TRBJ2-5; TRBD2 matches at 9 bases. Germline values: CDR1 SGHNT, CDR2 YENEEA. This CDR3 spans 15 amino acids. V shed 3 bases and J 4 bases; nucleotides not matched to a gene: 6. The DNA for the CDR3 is TGTGCCAGCAGCTTGTGGGCTAGCGGGGCAGAGACCCAGTACTTC. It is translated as CASSLWASGAETQYF.

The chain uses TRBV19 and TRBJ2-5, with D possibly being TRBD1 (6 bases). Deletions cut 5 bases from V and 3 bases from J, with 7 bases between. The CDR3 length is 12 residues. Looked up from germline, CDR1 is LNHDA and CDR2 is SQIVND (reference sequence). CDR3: CASSPGEETQYF. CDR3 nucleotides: TGTGCCAGTAGTCCAGGGGAAGAGACCCAGTACTTC.

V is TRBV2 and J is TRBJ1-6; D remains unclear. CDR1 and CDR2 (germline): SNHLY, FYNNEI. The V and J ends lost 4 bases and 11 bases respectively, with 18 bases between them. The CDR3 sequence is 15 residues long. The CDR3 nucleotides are TGTGCCAGCAGTGGTCAGCCGGGAGCATTAGCACCCCTCCACTTT. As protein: CASSGQPGALAPLHF.

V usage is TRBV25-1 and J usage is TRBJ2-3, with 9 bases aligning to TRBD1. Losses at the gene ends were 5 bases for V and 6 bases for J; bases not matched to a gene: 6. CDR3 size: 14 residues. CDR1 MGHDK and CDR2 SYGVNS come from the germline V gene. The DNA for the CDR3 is TGTGCCAGCAGTATAACAGGGGGCTGGGATACGCAGTATTTT. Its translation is CASSITGGWDTQYF.

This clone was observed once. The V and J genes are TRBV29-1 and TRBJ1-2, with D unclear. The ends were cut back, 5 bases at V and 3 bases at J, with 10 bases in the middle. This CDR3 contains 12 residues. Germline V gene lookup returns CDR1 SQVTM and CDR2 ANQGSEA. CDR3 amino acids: CSVRRADYGYTF. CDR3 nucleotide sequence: TGCAGCGTTCGAAGGGCGGACTATGGCTACACCTTC.

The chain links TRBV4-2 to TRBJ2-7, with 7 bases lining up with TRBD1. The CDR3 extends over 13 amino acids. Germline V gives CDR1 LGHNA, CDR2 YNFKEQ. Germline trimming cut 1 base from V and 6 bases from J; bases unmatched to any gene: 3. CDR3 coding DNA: TGTGCCAGCAGCCAAGCCTGGGACAGCGAGCAGTACTTC. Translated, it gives CASSQAWDSEQYF.

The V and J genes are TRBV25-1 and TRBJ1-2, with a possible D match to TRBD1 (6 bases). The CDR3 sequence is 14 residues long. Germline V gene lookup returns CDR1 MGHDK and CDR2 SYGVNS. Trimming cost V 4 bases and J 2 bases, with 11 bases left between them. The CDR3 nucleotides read TGTGCCAGCAGTGCTAATCAGGGGAACTATGGCTACACCTTC. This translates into CASSANQGNYGYTF.

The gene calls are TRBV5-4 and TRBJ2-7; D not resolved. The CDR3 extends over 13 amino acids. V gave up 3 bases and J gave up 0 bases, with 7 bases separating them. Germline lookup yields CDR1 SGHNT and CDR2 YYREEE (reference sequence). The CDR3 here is CASSSGLSYEQYF. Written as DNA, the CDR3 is TGTGCCAGCAGCTCGGGTCTCTCCTACGAGCAGTACTTC.

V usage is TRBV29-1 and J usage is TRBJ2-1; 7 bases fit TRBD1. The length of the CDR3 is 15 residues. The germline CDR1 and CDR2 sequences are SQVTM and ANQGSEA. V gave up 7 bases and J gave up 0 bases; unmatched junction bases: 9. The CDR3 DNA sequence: TGCAGCGCAGTAACAGGGGCCAGCTCCTACAATGAGCAGTTCTTC. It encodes CSAVTGASSYNEQFF.

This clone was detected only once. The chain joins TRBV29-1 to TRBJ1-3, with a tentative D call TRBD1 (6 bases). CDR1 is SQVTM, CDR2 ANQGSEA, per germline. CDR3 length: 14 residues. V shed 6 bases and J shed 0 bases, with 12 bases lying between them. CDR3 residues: CSVSGQRSGNTIYF. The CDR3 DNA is TGCAGCGTGAGTGGACAGCGCTCTGGAAACACCATATATTTT. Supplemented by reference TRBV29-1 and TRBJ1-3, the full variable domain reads SAVISQKPSRDICQRGTSLTIQCQVDSQVTMMFWYRQQPGQSLTLIATANQGSEATYESGFVIDKFPISRPNLTFSTLTVSNMSPEDSSIYLCSVSGQRSGNTIYFGEGSWLTVV.

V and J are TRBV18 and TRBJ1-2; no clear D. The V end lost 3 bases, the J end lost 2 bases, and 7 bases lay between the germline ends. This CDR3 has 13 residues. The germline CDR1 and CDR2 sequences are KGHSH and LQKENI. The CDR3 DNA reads TGTGCCAGCTCACCGACGGAGAACTATGGCTACACCTTC. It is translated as CASSPTENYGYTF. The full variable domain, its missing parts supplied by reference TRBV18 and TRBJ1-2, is NAGVMQNPRHLVRRRGQEARLRCSPMKGHSHVYWYRQLPEEGLKFMVYLQKENIIDESGMPKERFSAEFPKEGPSILRIQQVVRGDSAAYFCASSPTENYGYTFGSGTRLTVV.

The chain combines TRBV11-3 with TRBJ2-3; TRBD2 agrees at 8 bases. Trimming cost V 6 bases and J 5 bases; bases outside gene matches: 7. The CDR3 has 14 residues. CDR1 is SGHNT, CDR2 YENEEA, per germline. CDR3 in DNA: TGTGCCAGCAGTTCACAGACTAGCGTAGATACGCAGTATTTT. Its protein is CASSSQTSVDTQYF. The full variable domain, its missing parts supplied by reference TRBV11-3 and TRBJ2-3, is EAGVVQSPRYKIIEKKQPVAFWCNPISGHNTLYWYLQNLGQGPELLIRYENEEAVDDSQLPKDRFSAERLKGVDSTLKIQPAELGDSAVYLCASSSQTSVDTQYFGPGTRLTVL.

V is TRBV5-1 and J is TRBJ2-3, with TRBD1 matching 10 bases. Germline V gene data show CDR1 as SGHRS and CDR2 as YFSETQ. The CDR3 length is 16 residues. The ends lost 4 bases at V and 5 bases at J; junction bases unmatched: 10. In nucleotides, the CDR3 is TGCGCCAGCAGCACCATGACAGGGGGCCTTGGAGATACGCAGTATTTT. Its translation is CASSTMTGGLGDTQYF.

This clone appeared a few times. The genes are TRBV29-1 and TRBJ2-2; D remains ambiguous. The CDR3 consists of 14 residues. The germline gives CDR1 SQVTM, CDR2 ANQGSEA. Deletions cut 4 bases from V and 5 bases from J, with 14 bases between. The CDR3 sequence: CSVGQRARTGELFF. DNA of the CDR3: TGCAGCGTTGGACAAAGGGCCCGAACCGGGGAGCTGTTTTTT.

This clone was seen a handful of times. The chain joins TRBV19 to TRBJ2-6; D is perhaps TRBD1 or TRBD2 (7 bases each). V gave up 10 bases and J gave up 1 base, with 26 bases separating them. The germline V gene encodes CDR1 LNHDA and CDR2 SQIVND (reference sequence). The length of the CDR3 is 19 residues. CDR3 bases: TGTGCCACCAGGCAGGGGGGGAGGTCCGTTGTTTCTGGGGCCAACGTCCTGACTTTC. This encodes CATRQGGRSVVSGANVLTF.

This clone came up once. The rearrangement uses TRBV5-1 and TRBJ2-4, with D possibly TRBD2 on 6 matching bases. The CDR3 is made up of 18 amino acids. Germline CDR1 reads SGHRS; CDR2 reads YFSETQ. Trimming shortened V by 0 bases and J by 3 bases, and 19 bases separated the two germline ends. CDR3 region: CASSLVYQGTGGKNIQYF. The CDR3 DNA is TGCGCCAGCAGCTTGGTCTACCAGGGAACCGGGGGCAAAAACATTCAGTACTTC.

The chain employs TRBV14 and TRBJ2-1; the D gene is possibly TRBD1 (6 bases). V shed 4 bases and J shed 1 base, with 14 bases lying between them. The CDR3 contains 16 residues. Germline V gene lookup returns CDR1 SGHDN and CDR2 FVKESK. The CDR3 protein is CASSRKSTGSYNEQFF. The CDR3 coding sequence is TGTGCCAGCAGCCGCAAGTCGACAGGATCCTACAATGAGCAGTTCTTC. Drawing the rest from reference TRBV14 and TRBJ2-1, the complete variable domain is EAGVTQFPSHSVIEKGQTVTLRCDPISGHDNLYWYRRVMGKEIKFLLHFVKESKQDESGMPNNRFLAERTGGTYSTLKVQPAELEDSGVYFCASSRKSTGSYNEQFFGPGTRLTVL.